This passage covers 25 T cell receptor beta chains from one sample sequenced in a study of a mutant IDH1 vaccine in newly diagnosed glioma. Assay: immunoSEQ multiplex PCR; the TCRdb copy retains only in-frame clones and omits some. The sample contains approximately 60,000 clones, 80% to 90% of which appear only once. These receptors' targets are unknown. Time point of the sample: week 23, last vaccination. Vaccine doses each comprised 300 ug of mutant IDH1 20-mer peptide, with topical imiquimod. The sample consisted of PBMCs, taken from a glioma patient whose treatment included an IDH1 peptide vaccine. The receptors derive from a woman aged 35 to 49 with glioma. Some clones in this sample may be carry-over from other donors' samples.

This clone was seen a single time. This CDR3 reads CASRPPQPGYTF. The DNA for the CDR3 is TGTGCCAGCAGACCCCCCCAACCTGGCTACACCTTC. The chain carries TRBV6-6 and TRBJ1-2; D is unresolved. Trimming cost V 6 bases and J 7 bases, with 12 bases left between them. Germline V gene lookup returns CDR1 MNHNY and CDR2 SVGAGI (reference sequence). The CDR3 length is 12 residues.

This clone was seen just once. V gene TRBV5-4 combines with J gene TRBJ2-7; no clear D. The CDR3 totals 14 residues. The germline gives CDR1 SGHNT, CDR2 YYREEE (reference sequence). Trimming pared 1 base from V and 2 bases from J, leaving 10 bases between. This CDR3 reads CASSLSLNPYEQYF. The CDR3 DNA reads as TGTGCCAGCAGCTTGTCACTGAACCCCTACGAGCAGTACTTC. The full variable domain, in which reference TRBV5-4 and TRBJ2-7 provide the parts outside the CDR3, is ETGVTQSPTHLIKTRGQQVTLRCSSQSGHNTVSWYQQALGQGPQFIFQYYREEENGRGNFPPRFSGLQFPNYSSELNVNALELDDSALYLCASSLSLNPYEQYFGPGTRLTVT.

This clone appeared a few times. The V and J genes are TRBV6-1 and TRBJ1-1; D remains unclear. Per the germline V gene, CDR1 is MNHNS and CDR2 is SASEGT. The CDR3 is 14 residues long. V was trimmed by 3 bases and J by 3 bases, leaving 11 bases between them. The CDR3 loop reads CASSDQMWHTEAFF. The CDR3 DNA follows: TGTGCCAGCAGTGATCAGATGTGGCACACTGAAGCTTTCTTT.

J is TRBJ1-1 and V is TRBV4-3, with 8 bases fitting TRBD1. The CDR3 is made up of 17 amino acids. Trimming at V came to 2 bases and at J to 2 bases, leaving 10 bases not matched to a gene. Germline V gives CDR1 LGHNA, CDR2 YSLEER. Here the CDR3 reads CASSQKQQGEPNTEAFF. The CDR3 nucleotides are TGCGCCAGCAGCCAAAAACAACAGGGGGAGCCTAACACTGAAGCTTTCTTT.

The chain links TRBV9 to TRBJ2-7; TRBD2 agrees at 8 bases. CDR1 is SGDLS and CDR2 is YYNGEE in the germline V gene. The CDR3 totals 13 residues. J was trimmed by 7 bases and V by 7 bases; bases with no gene match: 10. CDR3 in amino acids: CASQLAVDGEQYF. In nucleotides, the CDR3 is TGTGCCAGCCAACTAGCGGTGGATGGGGAGCAGTACTTC.

The chain uses TRBV2 and TRBJ2-7, with TRBD1 matching 10 bases. V dropped 6 bases and J dropped 3; count of bases not matched to a gene: 5. CDR1 and CDR2 from the germline V gene are SNHLY and FYNNEI. The CDR3 spans 14 residues. Here the CDR3 reads CASRGTGVLYEQYF. DNA for the CDR3: TGTGCCAGCAGGGGGACAGGGGTACTCTACGAGCAGTACTTC.

V usage is TRBV5-3 and J usage is TRBJ1-1; D is undetermined. TRBV5-3 is treated as an ORF (open reading frame) with a function not yet certain. V dropped 0 bases and J dropped 0 bases, with 12 bases sitting between them. The CDR3 is made up of 16 amino acids. The CDR3, as DNA: TGTGCCAGAAGCTTGGAAAGCGTCTGTCTGAACACTGAAGCTTTCTTT. Translation gives CARSLESVCLNTEAFF.

This sequence joins TRBV5-1 and TRBJ2-2; the D gene could be TRBD1 or TRBD2 (5 bases each). Trimming left V 1 base short and J 5 bases short, with 12 bases between. Germline CDR1 is SGHRS and CDR2 is YFSETQ. The CDR3 loop spans 15 amino acids. CDR3 protein: CASSLSGKGTGELFF. The CDR3 region has the DNA TGCGCCAGCAGCTTGTCCGGGAAGGGGACCGGGGAGCTGTTTTTT.

This clone turned up a few times. This chain links TRBV2 with TRBJ2-7, with 8 bases fitting TRBD1. The CDR3 runs 15 residues. V dropped 6 bases and J dropped 4; count of bases not matched to a gene: 11. CDR1 SNHLY and CDR2 FYNNEI come from the germline V gene. The CDR3 here is CASRSDRGTIYEQYF. CDR3 sequence (DNA): TGTGCCAGCAGGTCCGACAGGGGCACCATTTACGAGCAGTACTTC.

This chain links TRBV5-4 with TRBJ1-5, with D possibly TRBD1 on 6 matching bases. Trimming left V 1 base short and J 6 bases short, with 8 bases between. Germline V CDR1 and CDR2: SGHNT, YYREEE (reference sequence). This CDR3 has 13 amino acids. The CDR3 sequence: CASSLQGGQPQHF. In nucleotides, the CDR3 is TGTGCCAGCAGCTTGCAAGGGGGTCAGCCCCAGCATTTT.

V usage is TRBV15 and J usage is TRBJ2-7, with TRBD1 matching 9 bases. The CDR3 contains 14 residues. J was trimmed by 7 bases and V by 0 bases; bases with no gene match: 4. Germline-derived CDR1 and CDR2 are LNHNV and YYDKDF (reference sequence). The CDR3 sequence is CATSREGTGQEQYF. The CDR3 DNA is TGTGCCACCAGCAGAGAAGGGACAGGGCAAGAGCAGTACTTC.

CDR3 DNA: TGTGCCAGCAGCATCCCGAACGGGACCAAGGATGAAAAACTGTTTTTT. It codes for CASSIPNGTKDEKLFF. The chain recombines TRBV21-1 with TRBJ1-4. TRBV21-1 is a pseudogene locus. This CDR3 is 16 amino acids long.

The chain uses TRBV19 and TRBJ1-5; maybe TRBD1 (5 bases). In germline, CDR1 is LNHDA, CDR2 SQIVND (reference sequence). V was shortened by 3 bases and J by 2 bases, with 11 bases between the two germline ends. The CDR3 loop spans 15 amino acids. CDR3 in amino acids: CASSMVRAGNQPQHF. DNA of the CDR3: TGTGCCAGTAGTATGGTCAGGGCGGGCAATCAGCCCCAGCATTTT.

Only one count was recorded for this clone. The chain recombines TRBV7-6 with TRBJ2-7; maybe TRBD2 (6 bases). This CDR3 is built from 13 residues. The V gene's germline CDR1 is SGHVS and CDR2 FNYEAQ. V lost 4 bases and J lost 5, with 12 bases in between. CDR3 amino acids: CASSSSGSNEQYF. CDR3 DNA: TGTGCCAGCAGCTCGTCCGGGAGCAACGAGCAGTACTTC.

This sequence joins TRBV30 and TRBJ2-2; either TRBD1 or TRBD2 may fit D (6 bases each). From germline, CDR1 is GTSNPN and CDR2 SVGIG (reference sequence). The length of the CDR3 is 18 residues. Trimming shortened V by 0 bases and J by 5 bases, and 22 bases separated the two germline ends. The CDR3: CAWSVDRRGVSGTGELFF. The CDR3 DNA is TGTGCCTGGAGTGTAGACCGGAGGGGGGTAAGCGGGACCGGGGAGCTGTTTTTT.

The rearrangement links TRBV11-2 to TRBJ1-2; D might be TRBD1 (6 bases). Germline values: CDR1 SGHAT, CDR2 FQNNGV. This CDR3 region has 15 residues. V shed 1 base and J shed 4 bases, with 13 bases lying between them. The CDR3 is CASSLGGRGTYGYTF. Written as DNA, the CDR3 is TGTGCCAGCAGCTTAGGGGGGCGGGGAACCTATGGCTACACCTTC.

The chain couples TRBV2 to TRBJ2-6; TRBD1 matches at 7 bases. The CDR3 is 19 amino acids. Per germline, CDR1 SNHLY and CDR2 FYNNEI. With 2 bases clipped from V and 0 bases from J, the junction kept 10 bases outside the gene matches. In DNA form, the CDR3 reads TGTGCCAGCAGTGAAAGGGGGCTTAGGGGTAGCTCTGGGGCCAACGTCCTGACTTTC. Translating it yields CASSERGLRGSSGANVLTF.

V gene TRBV18 combines with J gene TRBJ1-2; TRBD1 agrees at 7 bases. J lost 4 bases, V lost 5 bases, and 13 bases had no gene match. The CDR3 sequence is 16 residues long. Germline V gene sequence: CDR1 KGHSH, CDR2 LQKENI. This CDR3 is CASSEGTAPLLYGYTF. Written as DNA, the CDR3 is TGTGCCAGCTCAGAAGGGACAGCCCCTTTACTCTATGGCTACACCTTC. The full variable domain, completed using reference TRBV18 and TRBJ1-2, is NAGVMQNPRHLVRRRGQEARLRCSPMKGHSHVYWYRQLPEEGLKFMVYLQKENIIDESGMPKERFSAEFPKEGPSILRIQQVVRGDSAAYFCASSEGTAPLLYGYTFGSGTRLTVV.

This chain connects TRBV6-4 to TRBJ2-2, with TRBD1 matching 9 bases. Germline CDR1 and CDR2: MRHNA and SNTAGT. The CDR3 extends over 16 amino acids. V was clipped by 5 bases and J by 3 bases; unmatched bases: 7. For the CDR3, the DNA is TGTGCCAGCAGTCTTACAGGGGGCTTGGACACCGGGGAGCTGTTTTTT. This sequence encodes CASSLTGGLDTGELFF.

The J gene is TRBJ1-1, the V gene TRBV6-1, with D tentatively TRBD1 (5 bases). With 5 bases removed from V and 11 bases from J, the gap between germline ends came to 12 bases. This CDR3 has 11 residues. CDR1 MNHNS and CDR2 SASEGT come from the germline V gene. CDR3 in DNA: TGTGCCAGCAGTACCAGGGTTCAGGCTTTCTTT. It yields the protein CASSTRVQAFF.

The gene calls are TRBV7-9 and TRBJ2-7; D is uncertain. CDR3 size: 13 residues. Trimming cost V 5 bases and J 3 bases, with 11 bases left between them. The germline CDR1 and CDR2 sequences are SEHNR and FQNEAQ (reference sequence). The CDR3 is CASSPSGDYEQYF. In DNA, the CDR3 is TGTGCCAGCAGCCCCTCAGGCGACTACGAGCAGTACTTC.

The V gene is TRBV30, the J gene TRBJ1-5; no definite D call. V was shortened by 2 bases and J by 4 bases, with 9 bases between the two germline ends. The CDR3 has 13 residues. Germline lookup yields CDR1 GTSNPN and CDR2 SVGIG (reference sequence). The CDR3 region has the DNA TGTGCCTGGAGTCCGGGGATTAATCAGCCCCAGCATTTT. It codes for CAWSPGINQPQHF. Looking up the rest from reference TRBV30 and TRBJ1-5 gives the full variable domain: SQTIHQWPATLVQPVGSPLSLECTVEGTSNPNLYWYRQAAGRGLQLLFYSVGIGQISSEVPQNLSASRPQDRQFILSSKKLLLSDSGFYLCAWSPGINQPQHFGDGTRLSIL.

This sequence joins TRBV2 and TRBJ2-4, with no clear D. Germline-derived CDR1 and CDR2 are SNHLY and FYNNEI. The germline V and J ends were trimmed by 0 bases and 9 bases, with 12 bases remaining between them. The CDR3 runs 14 residues. The CDR3 loop reads CASSEALTSGIQYF. In DNA form, the CDR3 reads TGTGCCAGCAGTGAAGCGCTAACCTCGGGCATTCAGTACTTC.

This clone was counted between two and nine times. Other DNA sequences from this sample encode an identical CDR3 as well. This chain links TRBV7-2 with TRBJ2-7; no firm D call. With 1 base removed from V and 1 base from J, the gap between germline ends came to 5 bases. This CDR3 region has 13 residues. CDR1 and CDR2 from the germline V gene are SGHTA and FQGNSA. The CDR3 loop is CASSLDRSYEQYF. As DNA, the CDR3 is TGTGCCAGCAGCTTAGACAGATCCTACGAGCAGTACTTC.

Only a few counts were recorded for this clone. This sequence joins TRBV13 and TRBJ1-4; D uncertain. Germline V gene lookup returns CDR1 PRHDT and CDR2 FYEKMQ (reference sequence). Trimming shortened V by 5 bases and J by 0 bases, and 7 bases separated the two germline ends. This CDR3 is 14 amino acids long. In DNA form, the CDR3 reads TGTGCCAGCAGCCCGGGGACAACTAATGAAAAACTGTTTTTT. Protein product: CASSPGTTNEKLFF.